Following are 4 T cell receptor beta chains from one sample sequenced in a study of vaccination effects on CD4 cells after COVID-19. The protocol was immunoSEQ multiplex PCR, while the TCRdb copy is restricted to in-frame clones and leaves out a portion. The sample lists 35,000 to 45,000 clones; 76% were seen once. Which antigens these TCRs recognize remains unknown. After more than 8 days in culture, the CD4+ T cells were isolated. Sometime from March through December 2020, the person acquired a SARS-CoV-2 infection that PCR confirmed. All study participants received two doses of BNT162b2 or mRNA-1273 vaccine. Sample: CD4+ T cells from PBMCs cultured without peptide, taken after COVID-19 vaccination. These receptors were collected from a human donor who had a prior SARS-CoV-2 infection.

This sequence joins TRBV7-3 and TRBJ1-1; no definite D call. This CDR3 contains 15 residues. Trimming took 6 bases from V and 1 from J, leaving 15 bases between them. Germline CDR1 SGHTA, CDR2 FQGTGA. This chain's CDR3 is CASRDGVGTNTEAFF. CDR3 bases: TGTGCCAGCAGGGACGGTGTGGGCACGAACACTGAAGCTTTCTTT.

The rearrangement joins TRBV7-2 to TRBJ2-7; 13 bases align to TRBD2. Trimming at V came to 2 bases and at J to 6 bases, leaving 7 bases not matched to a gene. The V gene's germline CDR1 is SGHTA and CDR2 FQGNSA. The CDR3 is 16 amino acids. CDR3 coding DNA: TGTGCCAGCAGCTTAAATGCCGGGACTAGCGGGACCGAGCAGTACTTC. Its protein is CASSLNAGTSGTEQYF.

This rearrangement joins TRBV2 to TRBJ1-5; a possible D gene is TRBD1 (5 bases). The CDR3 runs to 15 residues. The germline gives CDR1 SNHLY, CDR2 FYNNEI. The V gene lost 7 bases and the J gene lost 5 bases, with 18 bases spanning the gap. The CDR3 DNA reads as TGTGCCAGCACCGAAGACGGGGCTTTCGATCAGCCCCAGCATTTT. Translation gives CASTEDGAFDQPQHF. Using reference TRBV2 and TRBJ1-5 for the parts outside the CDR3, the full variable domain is EPEVTQTPSHQVTQMGQEVILRCVPISNHLYFYWYRQILGQKVEFLVSFYNNEISEKSEIFDDQFSVERPDGSNFTLKIRSTKLEDSAMYFCASTEDGAFDQPQHFGDGTRLSIL.

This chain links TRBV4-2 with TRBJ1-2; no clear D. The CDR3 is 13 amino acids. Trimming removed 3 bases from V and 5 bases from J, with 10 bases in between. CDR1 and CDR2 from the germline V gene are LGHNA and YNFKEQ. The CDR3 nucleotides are TGTGCCAGCAGCCAGGACTGGAGGTATGGCTACACCTTC. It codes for CASSQDWRYGYTF.